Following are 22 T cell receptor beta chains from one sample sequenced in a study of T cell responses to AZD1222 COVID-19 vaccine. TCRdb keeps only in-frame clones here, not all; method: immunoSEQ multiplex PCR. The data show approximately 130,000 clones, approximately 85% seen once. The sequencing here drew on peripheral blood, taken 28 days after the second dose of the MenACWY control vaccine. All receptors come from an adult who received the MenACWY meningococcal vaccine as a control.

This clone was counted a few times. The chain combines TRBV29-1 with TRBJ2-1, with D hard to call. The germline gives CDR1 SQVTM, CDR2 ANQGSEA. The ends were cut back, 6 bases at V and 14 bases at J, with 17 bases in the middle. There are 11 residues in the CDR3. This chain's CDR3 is CSVDPQLEEFF. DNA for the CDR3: TGCAGCGTCGACCCCCAGCTAGAAGAGTTCTTC.

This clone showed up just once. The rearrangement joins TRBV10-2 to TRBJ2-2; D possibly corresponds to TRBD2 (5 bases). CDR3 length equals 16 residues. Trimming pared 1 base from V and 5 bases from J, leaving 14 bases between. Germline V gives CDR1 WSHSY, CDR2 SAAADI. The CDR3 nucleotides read TGCGCCAGCAGTGAGTTCGCGGGCCGTTTGACCGGGGAGCTGTTTTTT. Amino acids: CASSEFAGRLTGELFF.

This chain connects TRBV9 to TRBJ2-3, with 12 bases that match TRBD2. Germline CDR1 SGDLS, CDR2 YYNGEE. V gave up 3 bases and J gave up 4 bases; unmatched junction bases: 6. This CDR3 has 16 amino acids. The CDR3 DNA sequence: TGTGCCAGCAGCGGATCCCGGACTAGCGGGGCAGATACGCAGTATTTT. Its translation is CASSGSRTSGADTQYF.

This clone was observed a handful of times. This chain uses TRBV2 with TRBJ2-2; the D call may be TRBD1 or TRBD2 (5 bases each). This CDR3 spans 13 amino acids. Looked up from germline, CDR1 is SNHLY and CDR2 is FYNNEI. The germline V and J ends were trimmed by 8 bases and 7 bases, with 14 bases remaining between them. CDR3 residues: CASATSGGGELFF. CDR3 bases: TGTGCCAGCGCTACCTCTGGGGGCGGGGAGCTGTTTTTT.

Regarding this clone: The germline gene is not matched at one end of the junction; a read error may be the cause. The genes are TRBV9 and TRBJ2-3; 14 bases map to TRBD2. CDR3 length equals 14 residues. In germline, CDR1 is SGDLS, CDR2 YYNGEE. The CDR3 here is CASSVAGTSGSLDF. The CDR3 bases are TGTGCCAGCAGCGTAGCTGGGACTAGCGGGAGTTTGGATTTT.

In DNA, the CDR3 is TGTGCCAGCAGTCCCCCGGACAGAAACATTCAGTACTTC. Protein: CASSPPDRNIQYF. The rearrangement uses TRBV28 and TRBJ2-4; D may be TRBD1 (6 bases). Looked up from germline, CDR1 is MDHEN and CDR2 is SYDVKM. The CDR3 has 13 amino acids. V dropped 5 bases and J dropped 6 bases, with 11 bases sitting between them.

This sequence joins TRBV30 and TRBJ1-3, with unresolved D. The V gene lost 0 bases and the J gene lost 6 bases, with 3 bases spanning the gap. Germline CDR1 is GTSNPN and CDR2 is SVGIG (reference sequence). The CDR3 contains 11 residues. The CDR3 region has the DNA TGTGCCTGGAGTGTCCAAAACACCATATATTTT. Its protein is CAWSVQNTIYF. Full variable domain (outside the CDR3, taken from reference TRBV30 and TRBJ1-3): SQTIHQWPATLVQPVGSPLSLECTVEGTSNPNLYWYRQAAGRGLQLLFYSVGIGQISSEVPQNLSASRPQDRQFILSSKKLLLSDSGFYLCAWSVQNTIYFGEGSWLTVV.

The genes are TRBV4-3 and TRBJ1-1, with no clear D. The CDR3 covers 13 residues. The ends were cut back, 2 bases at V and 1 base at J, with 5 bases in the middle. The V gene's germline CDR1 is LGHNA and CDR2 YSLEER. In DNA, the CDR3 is TGCGCCAGCAGCCAAACAGCGAACACTGAAGCTTTCTTT. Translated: CASSQTANTEAFF.

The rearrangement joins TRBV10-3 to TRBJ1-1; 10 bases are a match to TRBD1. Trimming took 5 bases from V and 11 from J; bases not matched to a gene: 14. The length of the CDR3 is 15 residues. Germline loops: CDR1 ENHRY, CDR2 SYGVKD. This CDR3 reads CAISPSKTGTGVAFF. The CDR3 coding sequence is TGTGCCATCAGTCCTAGTAAGACCGGGACAGGGGTGGCTTTCTTT.

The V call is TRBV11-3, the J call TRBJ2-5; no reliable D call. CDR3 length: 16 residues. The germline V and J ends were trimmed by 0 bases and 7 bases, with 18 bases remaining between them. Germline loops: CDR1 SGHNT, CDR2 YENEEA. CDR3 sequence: CASSLDTWNTSGTQYF. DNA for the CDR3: TGTGCCAGCAGCTTAGACACCTGGAACACTTCAGGGACCCAGTACTTC.

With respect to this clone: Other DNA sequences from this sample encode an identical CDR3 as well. The CDR3 here is CASTFNTGELFF. CDR3 sequence (DNA): TGTGCCAGCACTTTTAACACCGGGGAGCTGTTTTTT. The rearrangement uses TRBV6-5 and TRBJ2-2; D not resolved. CDR1 is MNHEY, CDR2 SVGAGI, per germline. V lost 7 bases and J 2 bases, leaving 5 bases between the germline ends. The CDR3 runs 12 residues.

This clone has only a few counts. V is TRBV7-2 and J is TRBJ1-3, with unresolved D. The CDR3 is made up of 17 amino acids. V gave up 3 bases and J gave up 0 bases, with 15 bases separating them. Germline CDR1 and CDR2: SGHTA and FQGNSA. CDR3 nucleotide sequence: TGTGCCAGCAGCTTGGTGGGTGGGATTTACTCTGGAAACACCATATATTTT. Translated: CASSLVGGIYSGNTIYF.

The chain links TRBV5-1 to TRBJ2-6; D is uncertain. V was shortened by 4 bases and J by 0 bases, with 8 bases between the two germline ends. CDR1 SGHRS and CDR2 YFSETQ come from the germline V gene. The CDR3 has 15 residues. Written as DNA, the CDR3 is TGCGCCAGCAGCCCCGCCGTCTCTGGGGCCAACGTCCTGACTTTC. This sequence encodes CASSPAVSGANVLTF.

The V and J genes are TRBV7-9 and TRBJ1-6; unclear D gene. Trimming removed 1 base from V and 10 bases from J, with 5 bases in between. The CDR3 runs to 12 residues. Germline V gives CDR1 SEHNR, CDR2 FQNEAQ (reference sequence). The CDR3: CASSLDPSPLHF. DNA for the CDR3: TGTGCCAGCAGCTTAGACCCCTCACCCCTCCACTTT.

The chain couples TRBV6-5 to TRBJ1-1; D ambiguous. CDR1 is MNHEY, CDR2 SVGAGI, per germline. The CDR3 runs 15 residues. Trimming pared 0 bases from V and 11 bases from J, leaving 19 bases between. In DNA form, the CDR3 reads TGTGCCAGCAGTTACTCGGGCCTTCCCTTTGACTCGGCTTTCTTT. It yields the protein CASSYSGLPFDSAFF.

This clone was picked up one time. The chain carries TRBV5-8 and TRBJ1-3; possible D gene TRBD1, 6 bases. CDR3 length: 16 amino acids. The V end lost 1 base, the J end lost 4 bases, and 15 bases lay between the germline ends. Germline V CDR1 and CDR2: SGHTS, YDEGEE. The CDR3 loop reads CASSLRQEGVGNTIYF. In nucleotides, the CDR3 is TGTGCCAGCAGCTTGCGTCAGGAGGGGGTCGGAAACACCATATATTTT.

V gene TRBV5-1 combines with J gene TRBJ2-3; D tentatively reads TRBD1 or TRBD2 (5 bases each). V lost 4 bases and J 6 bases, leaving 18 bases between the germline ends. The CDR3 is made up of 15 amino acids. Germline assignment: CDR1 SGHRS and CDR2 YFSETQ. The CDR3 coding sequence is TGCGCCAGCAGCCCCTCCGGGACGGATGGGGATACGCAGTATTTT. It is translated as CASSPSGTDGDTQYF.

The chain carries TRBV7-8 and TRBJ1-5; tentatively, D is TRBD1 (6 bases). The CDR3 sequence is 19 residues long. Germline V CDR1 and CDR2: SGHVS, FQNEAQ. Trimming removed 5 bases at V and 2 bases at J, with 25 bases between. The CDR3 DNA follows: TGTGCCAGCAGCCAGACGAGGTATTCAGGGGCTGCTGGCAATCAGCCCCAGCATTTT. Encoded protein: CASSQTRYSGAAGNQPQHF.

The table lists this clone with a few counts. This chain's CDR3 is CASSQAGGDSGNTIYF. As DNA, the CDR3 is TGTGCCAGCAGCCAAGCCGGCGGTGACTCTGGAAACACCATATATTTT. The chain has TRBV4-2 and TRBJ1-3, with D hard to call. Germline V gene sequence: CDR1 LGHNA, CDR2 YNFKEQ. V shed 1 base and J shed 0 bases, with 10 bases lying between them. This CDR3 comprises 16 residues.

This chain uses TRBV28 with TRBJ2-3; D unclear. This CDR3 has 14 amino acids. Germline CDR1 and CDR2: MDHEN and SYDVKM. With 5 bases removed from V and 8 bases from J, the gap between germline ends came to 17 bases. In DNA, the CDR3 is TGTGCCAGCAGTCCAACTGACCCCACACCTACGCAGTATTTT. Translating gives CASSPTDPTPTQYF.

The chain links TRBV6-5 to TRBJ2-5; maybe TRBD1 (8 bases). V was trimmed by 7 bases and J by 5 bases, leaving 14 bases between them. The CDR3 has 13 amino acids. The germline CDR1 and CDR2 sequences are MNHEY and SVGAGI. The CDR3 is CASTTGGGETQYF. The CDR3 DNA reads TGTGCCAGCACTACAGGGGGAGGGGAGACCCAGTACTTC.

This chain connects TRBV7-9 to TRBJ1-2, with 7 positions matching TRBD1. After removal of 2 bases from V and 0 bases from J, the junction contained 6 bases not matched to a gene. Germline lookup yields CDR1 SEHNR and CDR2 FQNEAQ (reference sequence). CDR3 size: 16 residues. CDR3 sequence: CASSLRQGGANYGYTF. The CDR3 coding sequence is TGTGCCAGCAGCTTAAGGCAGGGGGGAGCTAACTATGGCTACACCTTC. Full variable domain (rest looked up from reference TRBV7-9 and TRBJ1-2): DTGVSQNPRHKITKRGQNVTFRCDPISEHNRLYWYRQTLGQGPEFLTYFQNEAQLEKSRLLSDRFSAERPKGSFSTLEIQRTEQGDSAMYLCASSLRQGGANYGYTFGSGTRLTVV.